This section outlines one T cell receptor beta chain sequence together with its context. This entry is derived from a study of cytomegalovirus exposure and HLA in healthy donors. Both 60 Vbeta primers and 13 Jbeta primers went into the PCR. Produced via immunoSEQ multiplex PCR; TCRdb's table is partial and in-frame only. With roughly 120,000 clones in the sample, the ten largest clones hold 3% to 4.5%. This TCR was sampled from a man younger than 30 in good health and CMV-seronegative. The specimen was PBMCs.

Written as DNA, the CDR3 is TGTGCCAGCAGCGCCGGGACAGGGTATCCCTACGAGCAGTACTTC. Translating gives CASSAGTGYPYEQYF. This chain links TRBV14 with TRBJ2-7; 9 bases are shared with TRBD1. The CDR3 spans 15 residues. The junction had 7 bases not matched to a gene; V was cut back by 5 bases and J by 2 bases. Germline lookup yields CDR1 SGHDN and CDR2 FVKESK.